The 21 T cell receptor beta chains listed next were all sequenced from one sample in a study of T cells expressing NK-cell markers. TCRdb re-called the 5' RACE reads and gives one entry per CDR3 protein, without DNA. The sample table sets out about 460,000 distinct CDR3 sequences. Specimen: blood T cells: a sorted CD56 or NKG2C T cell subset, CD4+ or CD8+ T cells, or bulk PBMC T cells (not recorded which). Source of these receptors: a woman between 45 and 65 years old in good health.

This chain's CDR3 is CASSLGGIDQPQHF. The chain couples TRBV5-1 to TRBJ1-5. The germline gives CDR1 SGHRS, CDR2 YFSETQ. The CDR3 consists of 14 residues.

The chain combines TRBV30 with TRBJ1-1; the TRBD1 assignment by TCRdb is unverifiable without DNA. The germline V gene encodes CDR1 GTSNPN and CDR2 SVGIG (reference sequence). This CDR3 has 14 residues. CDR3 loop: CAWSIGDVRPEAFF.

V gene TRBV29-1 combines with J gene TRBJ1-1. The CDR3 runs to 15 residues. CDR1 and CDR2 from the germline V gene are SQVTM and ANQGSEA. This chain's CDR3 is CSVGQNRIMNTEAFF.

The chain recombines TRBV5-5 with TRBJ1-6. In germline, CDR1 is SGHKS, CDR2 YYEKEE (reference sequence). This CDR3 is 14 amino acids long. CDR3 region: CASSLLMENSPLHF.

The genes are TRBV27 and TRBJ1-2; TCRdb selects TRBD1, and the lack of DNA leaves this call unchecked. This CDR3 contains 14 residues. Germline V gene data show CDR1 as MNHEY and CDR2 as SMNVEV (reference sequence). The CDR3 loop is CASSYRGRHYGYTF.

The chain combines TRBV27 with TRBJ2-7; TCRdb indicates TRBD2, and absent DNA this call remains unverified. Germline CDR1 and CDR2: MNHEY and SMNVEV (reference sequence). CDR3 length: 16 residues. This chain's CDR3 is CASSLLSSSRQSEQYF.

The gene calls are TRBV7-9 and TRBJ2-1; no DNA is available, so the TRBD1 call from TCRdb remains unchecked. The CDR3 length is 15 residues. Germline CDR1 reads SEHNR; CDR2 reads FQNEAQ (reference sequence). The chain's CDR3 is CASRPPPRYGNEQFF.

CDR3 in amino acids: CASSSTSGRGSEQFF. The chain uses TRBV12-3 or TRBV12-4 and TRBJ2-1; TCRdb's assignment of TRBD2 cannot be checked, as there is no DNA. CDR3 length: 15 residues.

The chain joins TRBV4-1 to TRBJ2-1; TCRdb proposes TRBD2, but this gene call is untestable without DNA. This CDR3 has 12 amino acids. CDR1 is MGHRA and CDR2 is YSYEKL in the germline V gene. CDR3: CASSHSTSEQFF.

The gene calls are TRBV5-1 and TRBJ2-2; the TCRdb D gene call, TRBD2, has no DNA to confirm it. This CDR3 spans 18 amino acids. The V gene's germline CDR1 is SGHRS and CDR2 YFSETQ. The CDR3 sequence: CASRRALSGTTNTGELFF.

The chain combines TRBV12-3 or TRBV12-4 with TRBJ1-3; TCRdb gives TRBD1 as the D gene, but with no DNA this cannot be confirmed. The CDR3 is made up of 19 amino acids. The CDR3 is CASRVHRDRGRFGGNTIYF.

The chain recombines TRBV11-2 with TRBJ1-2. The CDR3 is 15 residues long. CDR1 and CDR2 (germline): SGHAT, FQNNGV. The CDR3: CASSLLGATFYGYTF. Combining the CDR3 with reference TRBV11-2 and TRBJ1-2 gives the whole variable domain EAGVAQSPRYKIIEKRQSVAFWCNPISGHATLYWYQQILGQGPKLLIQFQNNGVVDDSQLPKDRFSAERLKGVDSTLKIQPAKLEDSAVYLCASSLLGATFYGYTFGSGTRLTVV.

The chain is built from TRBV29-1 and TRBJ2-1; TCRdb's D gene call, TRBD1, goes unchecked for lack of DNA. This CDR3 is 17 amino acids long. CDR1 SQVTM and CDR2 ANQGSEA come from the germline V gene. CDR3 sequence: CSVEGGGGVRSYNEQFF.

The gene calls are TRBV5-1 and TRBJ2-1; TCRdb calls TRBD1, which cannot be checked without DNA. Germline CDR1 is SGHRS and CDR2 is YFSETQ. The CDR3 consists of 15 residues. The CDR3 spells CASSFGGTLTNEQFF.

The CDR3 loop is CASSQGGTSVTDTQYF. The chain couples TRBV4-1 to TRBJ2-3; the TRBD2 assignment by TCRdb is unverifiable without DNA. Looked up from germline, CDR1 is MGHRA and CDR2 is YSYEKL. This CDR3 is built from 16 residues.

The V call is TRBV19, the J call TRBJ2-3; TCRdb picks TRBD1, but there is no DNA to check that call. The germline V gene has CDR1 LNHDA and CDR2 SQIVND (reference sequence). This CDR3 is 14 amino acids long. CDR3 in amino acids: CASSIGQVGDTQYF.

The chain couples TRBV7-2 to TRBJ2-6; without DNA, the TCRdb call of TRBD1 cannot be checked. CDR1 and CDR2 from the germline V gene are SGHTA and FQGNSA. CDR3 length equals 18 residues. The CDR3: CASSRDRGLPSGANVLTF.

The rearrangement uses TRBV2 and TRBJ2-7; TCRdb returns TRBD2, unconfirmable since there is no DNA. The CDR3 is 14 residues long. Germline-derived CDR1 and CDR2 are SNHLY and FYNNEI. CDR3 sequence reads: CASSVTSGAYEQYF.

This sequence joins TRBV7-8 and TRBJ2-7; TCRdb calls TRBD1, which cannot be checked without DNA. CDR3 length: 12 amino acids. Germline V CDR1 and CDR2: SGHVS, FQNEAQ. This CDR3 is CASRDNSYEQYF.

The rearrangement links TRBV5-6 to TRBJ2-7. The CDR3 is 13 residues long. Germline CDR1 SGHDT, CDR2 YYEEEE. The CDR3 loop reads CASSPDPSSEQYF.

This CDR3 reads CASSLVGTASNQPQHF. This chain uses TRBV12-3 or TRBV12-4 with TRBJ1-5; TCRdb gives TRBD1 as the D gene, but with no DNA this cannot be confirmed. The CDR3 runs 16 residues.